The T cell receptor beta chain described here comes from a study of identical twins. This clonotype was detected a few times. TCRdb reprocessed the 5' RACE reads with MiXCR, giving one entry per CDR3 protein. The sample records around 1.7 million distinct CDR3 sequences, around 33% being singletons. V lost 0 bases to trimming and J lost 0 bases, with 11 bases between them. CDR3 length: 16 amino acids. CDR1 and CDR2 (germline): SGHKS, YYEKEE (reference sequence). V usage is TRBV5-5 and J usage is TRBJ2-3; TRBD1 is a possible D gene (5 bases). The TCR comes from a newborn girl in good health. The source material was cord blood. The CDR3 here is CASSLGAQGSTDTQYF. CDR3 nucleotides: TGTGCCAGCAGCTTGGGAGCCCAGGGAAGCACAGATACGCAGTATTTT. The full variable domain, rest sourced from reference TRBV5-5 and TRBJ2-3, is DAGVTQSPTHLIKTRGQQVTLRCSPISGHKSVSWYQQVLGQGPQFIFQYYEKEERGRGNFPDRFSARQFPNYSSELNVNALLLGDSALYLCASSLGAQGSTDTQYFGPGTRLTVL.